This paragraph reports one T cell receptor beta chain. The antigen this receptor binds is unknown. Per-nucleotide qualities are absent, and no much larger clonotype sits a single base away. The CDR3 runs 12 residues from the cysteine to the phenylalanine. Of all the DNA, just the CDR3 is kept, 36 bases in frame from base 1. A distance of 7 bases separates the germline ends of V and J, which lose 3 bases and 8 bases respectively. CDR1 LGHDT and CDR2 YNNKEL are derived from the germline V gene (reference sequence). Another Seattle source contributed samples from volunteer blood donors who had recovered from COVID-19. The collaborating institutions used their own protocols to collect whole blood in K2EDTA tubes. For TCRbeta analysis, collaborator samples were shipped as frozen whole blood, as isolated PBMCs, or as DNA extracted from either sample type. The data originate from a study of blood T cell repertoires in COVID-19 (dated by TCRdb to about 2020). Study-level background: Collaborator samples came from the United States, Italy and Spain and covered acute and convalescent phases of COVID-19. The prospective study material was composed of cDNA or gDNA derived from T cells, B-cell-depleted T cells, or PBMCs. The dataset comprised deeply sampled blood TCRbeta repertoires from subjects exposed to, actively infected with, or recovered from COVID-19. The repertoires were released in a freely available public database intended as a resource for research on the immune response to SARS-CoV-2. Samples came from the ongoing ImmuneRACE study (first 160 participants) plus 1,254 subjects from 6 global collaborators. A de-identified subject ID, COVID-19 status, age in years and sex were almost always included in the sample metadata. HLA class I and class II types, where available, came from metadata supplied by the sample provider rather than from assay-based typing. What the study reported, not specific to this receptor: The quantity of clinical and demographic metadata differed by source and by participant and was supplied without curation.

TCRbeta CDR3 regions were amplified from genomic DNA using the immunoSEQ Assay, a bias-controlled multiplex PCR. Under the source paper's analysis protocol: The number of nucleated cells in each sample was estimated from the amplification of reference gene primers within the assay. Sequence reads were collapsed and filtered to measure the absolute abundance of every unique TCRbeta CDR3 rearrangement. For each sample, productive Simpson clonality was calculated by taking the square root of Simpson's diversity index across productive rearrangements. Entries here come from immuneACCESS through TCRdb and include only in-frame sequences with V and J called. Some clones fail to appear in such tables; in the studies checked, an unresolved V gene covers under half of the shortfall, and the cause of the remainder is unknown. V and J calls and clone size follow that table, whereas D and trimming were derived from the DNA. The sample table holds some 230,000 clones, of which around 80% were seen once. The ten largest clones capture approximately 5.1% of the sample.

The chain employs TRBV3-1 (or the pseudogene TRBV3-2) and TRBJ1-4; the D gene lacks a confident call. This receptor was identified in an older woman who had recovered from COVID-19. The sequencing input was peripheral blood. The CDR3 protein: CASSQPREKLFF. The DNA sequence follows: TGTGCCAGCAGCCAGCCGAGGGAAAAACTGTTTTTT.